This T cell receptor beta chain was found in a study of identical twins. Study-wide results and caveats: Zero-insertion analyses were open to partial confounding by invariant MAIT and iNKT cells. Rather than following the same donors, the conclusions depended on cross-sectional statistical analysis.

The CDR3 is 13 residues long. V lost 1 base, J lost 4 bases, and 7 bases lay in between. A note on this clonotype: What it recognizes is unknown.

Unique molecular identifiers were in the cDNA, with template-switch universal primer binding. MiXCR was run by TCRdb on the 5' RACE reads, yielding one entry per CDR3 protein. The sample contains 420,000 or so distinct CDR3 sequences, roughly 20% of which appear only once. The J gene is TRBJ2-5, the V gene TRBV12-3 or TRBV12-4, with D possibly being TRBD2 (6 bases). The sequenced sample was naive T cells sorted from blood. This receptor was obtained from a man aged 45-65 years in good health. Here the CDR3 reads CASSLGEVETQYF. As DNA, the CDR3 is TGTGCCAGCAGTTTAGGGGAGGTAGAGACCCAGTACTTC.